The clone carrying this T cell receptor (beta chain) was seen only once. Antigen specificity is unknown. The sample comes from a study of STAT5B mutations in CD4+ large granular lymphocyte leukemia. Findings and limits, study-wide: Main leukemic clonotypes were patient-specific, but 20% to 25% appeared at low frequency elsewhere. 8/27 top patient clones versus 2/35 control clones were TRBV06-family.

Here immunoSEQ multiplex PCR was the method, and the copy in TCRdb shows in-frame clones only, minus some. The sample includes over 30,000 clones, about four fifths of them seen just once. The germline V gene has CDR1 SGHRS and CDR2 YFSETQ. The V segment lost 0 bases and the J segment 5 bases; nucleotides outside the gene matches: 10. This CDR3 is built from 16 residues. Sequences were obtained from CD4+ T cells from blood buffy coats. The chain carries TRBV5-1 and TRBJ2-5, with TRBD1 identical over 7 bases. The receptor's source is a human donor in good health. The CDR3 DNA is TGCGCCAGCAGCTTGGGCGTTAGGGGGCTATGGGAGACCCAGTACTTC. It codes for CASSLGVRGLWETQYF.